This T cell receptor (beta chain) is drawn from a study of T cell changes during pregnancy in multiple sclerosis. V gave up 2 bases and J gave up 2 bases, with 6 bases separating them. Germline CDR1 reads MNHEY; CDR2 reads SMNVEV (reference sequence). This CDR3 has 13 residues. Method: immunoSEQ multiplex PCR; TCRdb's copy keeps in-frame clones and lacks some. Here the sample spans approximately 28,000 clones, around 92% being singletons. The J gene is TRBJ1-2, the V gene TRBV27, with D uncertain. The TCR was taken from a female donor in good health, enrolled as a control in a pregnancy study. Sample: peripheral blood, taken in the first trimester of pregnancy. In nucleotides, the CDR3 is TGTGCCAGCAGTTTAGGAGGGAACTATGGCTACACCTTC. This sequence encodes CASSLGGNYGYTF.